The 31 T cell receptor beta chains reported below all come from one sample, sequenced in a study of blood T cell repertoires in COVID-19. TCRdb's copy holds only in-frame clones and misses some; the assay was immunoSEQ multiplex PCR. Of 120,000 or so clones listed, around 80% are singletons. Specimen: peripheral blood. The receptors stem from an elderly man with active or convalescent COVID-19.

The CDR3 coding sequence is TGTGCCAGCAGCGTAGCGGCTAGCGGAACCACAGATACGCAGTATTTT. This sequence encodes CASSVAASGTTDTQYF. The rearrangement uses TRBV9 and TRBJ2-3, with 7 bases lining up with TRBD2. The CDR3 totals 16 residues. Germline lookup yields CDR1 SGDLS and CDR2 YYNGEE. The junction had 6 bases not matched to a gene; V was cut back by 0 bases and J by 2 bases.

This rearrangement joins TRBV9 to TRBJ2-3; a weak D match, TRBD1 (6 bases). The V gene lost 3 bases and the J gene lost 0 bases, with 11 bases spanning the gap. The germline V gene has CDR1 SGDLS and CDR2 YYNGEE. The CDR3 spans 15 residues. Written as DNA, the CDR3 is TGTGCCAGCAGCGAGGGACATGTTAGCACAGATACGCAGTATTTT. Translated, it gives CASSEGHVSTDTQYF.

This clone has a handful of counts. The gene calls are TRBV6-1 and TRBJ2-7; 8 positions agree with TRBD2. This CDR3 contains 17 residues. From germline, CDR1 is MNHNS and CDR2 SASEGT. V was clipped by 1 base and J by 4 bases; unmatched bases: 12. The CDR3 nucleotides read TGTGCCAGCAGTGAAGACCTACGACTAGCGTCTCAATACGAGCAGTACTTC. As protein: CASSEDLRLASQYEQYF.

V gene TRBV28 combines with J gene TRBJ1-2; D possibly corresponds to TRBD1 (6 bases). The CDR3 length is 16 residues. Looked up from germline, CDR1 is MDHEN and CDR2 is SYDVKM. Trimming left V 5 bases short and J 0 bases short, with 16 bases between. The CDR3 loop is CASSTGLPPSNYGYTF. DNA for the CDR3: TGTGCCAGCAGTACAGGGCTCCCCCCCTCTAACTATGGCTACACCTTC.

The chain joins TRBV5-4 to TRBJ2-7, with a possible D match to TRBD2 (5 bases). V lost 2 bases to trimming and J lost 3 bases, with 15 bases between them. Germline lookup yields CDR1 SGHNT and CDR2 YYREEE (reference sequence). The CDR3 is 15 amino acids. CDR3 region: CASSLDIRGNYEQYF. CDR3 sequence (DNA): TGTGCCAGCAGCTTAGATATACGGGGAAACTACGAGCAGTACTTC.

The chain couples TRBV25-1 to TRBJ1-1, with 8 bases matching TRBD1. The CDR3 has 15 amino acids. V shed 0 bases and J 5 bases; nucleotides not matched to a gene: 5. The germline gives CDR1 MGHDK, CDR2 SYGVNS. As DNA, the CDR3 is TGTGCCAGCAGTGAATATACAGGGGGGGTAACTGAAGCTTTCTTT. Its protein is CASSEYTGGVTEAFF.

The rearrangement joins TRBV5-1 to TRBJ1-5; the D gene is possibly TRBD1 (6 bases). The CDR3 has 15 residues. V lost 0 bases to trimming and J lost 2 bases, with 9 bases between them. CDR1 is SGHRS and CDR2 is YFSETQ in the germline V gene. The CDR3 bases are TGCGCCAGCAGCTTGGAGGCAGGGGGCAATCAGCCCCAGCATTTT. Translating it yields CASSLEAGGNQPQHF. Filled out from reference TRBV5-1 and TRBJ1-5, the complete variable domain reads KAGVTQTPRYLIKTRGQQVTLSCSPISGHRSVSWYQQTPGQGLQFLFEYFSETQRNKGNFPGRFSGRQFSNSRSEMNVSTLELGDSALYLCASSLEAGGNQPQHFGDGTRLSIL.

CDR3 residues: CASSFFQGLYNEQFF. The CDR3 DNA reads TGTGCCAGCAGCTTCTTTCAGGGACTCTACAATGAGCAGTTCTTC. V is TRBV7-2 and J is TRBJ2-1; the D gene is possibly TRBD2 (6 bases). There are 15 residues in the CDR3. The ends were cut back, 3 bases at V and 3 bases at J, with 12 bases in the middle. Germline values: CDR1 SGHTA, CDR2 FQGNSA.

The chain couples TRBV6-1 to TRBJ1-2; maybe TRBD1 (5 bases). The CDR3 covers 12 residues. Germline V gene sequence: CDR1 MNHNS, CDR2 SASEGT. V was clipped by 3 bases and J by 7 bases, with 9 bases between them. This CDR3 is CASSDPQGGYTF. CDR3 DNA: TGTGCCAGCAGTGACCCTCAGGGTGGCTACACCTTC.

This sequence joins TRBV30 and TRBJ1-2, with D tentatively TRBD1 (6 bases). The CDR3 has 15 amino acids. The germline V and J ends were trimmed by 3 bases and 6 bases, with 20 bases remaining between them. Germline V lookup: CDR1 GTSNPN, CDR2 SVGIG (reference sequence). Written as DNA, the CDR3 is TGTGCCTGGAGGTGGGGGCCGCAATCGGTTAATGGCTACACCTTC. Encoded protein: CAWRWGPQSVNGYTF.

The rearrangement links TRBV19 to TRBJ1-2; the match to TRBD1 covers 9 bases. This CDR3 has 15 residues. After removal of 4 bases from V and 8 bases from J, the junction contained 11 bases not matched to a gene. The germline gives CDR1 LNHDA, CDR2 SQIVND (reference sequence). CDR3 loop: CASSTRDRVIEGYTF. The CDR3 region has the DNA TGTGCCAGTAGTACGCGGGACAGGGTAATCGAAGGCTACACCTTC. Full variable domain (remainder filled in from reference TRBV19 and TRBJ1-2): DGGITQSPKYLFRKEGQNVTLSCEQNLNHDAMYWYRQDPGQGLRLIYYSQIVNDFQKGDIAEGYSVSREKKESFPLTVTSAQKNPTAFYLCASSTRDRVIEGYTFGSGTRLTVV.

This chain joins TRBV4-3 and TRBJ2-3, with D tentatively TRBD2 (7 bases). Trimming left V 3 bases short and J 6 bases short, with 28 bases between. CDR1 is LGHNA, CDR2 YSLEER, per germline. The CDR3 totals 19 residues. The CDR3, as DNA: TGCGCCAGCAGCCAGAACGTACGACTCCCGGGGGGCCCCGCCGATACGCAGTATTTT. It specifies CASSQNVRLPGGPADTQYF.

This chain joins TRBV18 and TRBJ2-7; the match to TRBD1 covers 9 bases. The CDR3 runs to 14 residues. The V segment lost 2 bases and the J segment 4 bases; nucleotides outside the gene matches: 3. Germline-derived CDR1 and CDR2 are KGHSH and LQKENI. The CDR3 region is CASSPWGQGYEQYF. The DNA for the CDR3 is TGTGCCAGCTCACCATGGGGACAGGGATACGAGCAGTACTTC.

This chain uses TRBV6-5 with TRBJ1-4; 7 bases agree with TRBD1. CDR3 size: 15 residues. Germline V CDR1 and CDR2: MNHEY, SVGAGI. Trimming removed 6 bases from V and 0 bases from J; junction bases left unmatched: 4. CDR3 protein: CASRSTGATNEKLFF. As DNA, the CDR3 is TGTGCCAGCAGGTCAACAGGGGCAACTAATGAAAAACTGTTTTTT.

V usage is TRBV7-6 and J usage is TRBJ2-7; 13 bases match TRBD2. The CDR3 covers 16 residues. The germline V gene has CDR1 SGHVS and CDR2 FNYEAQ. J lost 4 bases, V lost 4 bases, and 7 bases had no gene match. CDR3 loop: CASSSASGLAGYEQYF. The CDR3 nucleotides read TGTGCCAGCAGCTCAGCCTCGGGACTAGCGGGGTACGAGCAGTACTTC.

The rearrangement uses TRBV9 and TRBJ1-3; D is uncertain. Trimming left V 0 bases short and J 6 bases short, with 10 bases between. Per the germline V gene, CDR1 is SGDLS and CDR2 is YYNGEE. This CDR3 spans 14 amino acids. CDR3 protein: CASSVAPYQNTIYF. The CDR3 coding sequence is TGTGCCAGCAGCGTAGCTCCCTATCAAAACACCATATATTTT.

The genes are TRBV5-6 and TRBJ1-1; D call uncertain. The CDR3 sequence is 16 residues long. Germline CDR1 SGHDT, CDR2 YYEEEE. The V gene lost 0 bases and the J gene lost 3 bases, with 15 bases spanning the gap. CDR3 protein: CASSLAGSWADTEAFF. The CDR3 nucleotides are TGTGCCAGCAGCTTGGCCGGTTCCTGGGCTGACACTGAAGCTTTCTTT.

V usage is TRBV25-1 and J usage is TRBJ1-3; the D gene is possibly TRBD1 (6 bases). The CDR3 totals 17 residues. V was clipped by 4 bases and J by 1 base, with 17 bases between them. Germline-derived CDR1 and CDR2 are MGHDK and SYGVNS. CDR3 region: CASSGSPGQDSGNTIYF. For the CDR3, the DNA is TGTGCCAGCAGTGGTTCCCCGGGACAAGATTCTGGAAACACCATATATTTT.

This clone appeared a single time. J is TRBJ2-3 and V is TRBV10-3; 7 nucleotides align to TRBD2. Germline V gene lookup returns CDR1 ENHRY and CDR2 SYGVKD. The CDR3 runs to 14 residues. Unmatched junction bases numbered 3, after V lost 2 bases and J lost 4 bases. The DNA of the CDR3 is TGTGCCATCAGTGAGGGCCTAGCGGCAGATACGCAGTATTTT. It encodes CAISEGLAADTQYF.

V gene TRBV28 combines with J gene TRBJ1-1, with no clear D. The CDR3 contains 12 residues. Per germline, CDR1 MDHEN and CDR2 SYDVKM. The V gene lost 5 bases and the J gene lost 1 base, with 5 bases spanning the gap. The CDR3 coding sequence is TGTGCCAGCAGTGTCCGGAACACTGAAGCTTTCTTT. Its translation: CASSVRNTEAFF.

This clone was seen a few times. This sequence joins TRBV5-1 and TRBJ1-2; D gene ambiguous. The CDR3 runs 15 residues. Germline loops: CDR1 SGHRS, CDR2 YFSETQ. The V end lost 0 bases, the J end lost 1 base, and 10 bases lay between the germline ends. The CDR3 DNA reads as TGCGCCAGCAGCTTGGCCGTAGATTTTAACTATGGCTACACCTTC. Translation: CASSLAVDFNYGYTF.

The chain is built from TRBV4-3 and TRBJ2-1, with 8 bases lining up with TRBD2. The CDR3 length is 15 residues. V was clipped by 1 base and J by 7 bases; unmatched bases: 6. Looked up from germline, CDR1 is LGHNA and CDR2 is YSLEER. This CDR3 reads CASSQVGTRGNEQFF. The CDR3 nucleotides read TGCGCCAGCAGCCAAGTAGGGACTAGGGGGAATGAGCAGTTCTTC.

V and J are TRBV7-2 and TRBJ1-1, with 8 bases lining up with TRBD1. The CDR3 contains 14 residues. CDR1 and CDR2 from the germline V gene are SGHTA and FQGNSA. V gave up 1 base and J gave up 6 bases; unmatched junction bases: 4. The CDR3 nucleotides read TGTGCCAGCAGCTTAGTAGCAGGGGGCTCTGAAGCTTTCTTT. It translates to CASSLVAGGSEAFF.

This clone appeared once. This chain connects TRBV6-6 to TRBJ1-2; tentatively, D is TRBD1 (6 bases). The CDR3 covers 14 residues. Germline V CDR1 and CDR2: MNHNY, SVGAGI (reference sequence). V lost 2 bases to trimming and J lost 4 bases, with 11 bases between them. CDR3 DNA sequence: TGTGCCAGCAGTTACCCCGGACAGTCCTATGGCTACACCTTC. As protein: CASSYPGQSYGYTF.

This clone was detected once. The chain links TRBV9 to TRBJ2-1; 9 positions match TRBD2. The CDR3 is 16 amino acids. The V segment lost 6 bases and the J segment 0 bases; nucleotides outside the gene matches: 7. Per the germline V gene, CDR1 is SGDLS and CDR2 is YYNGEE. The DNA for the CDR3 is TGTGCCAGCACCCGGACTAGCGTCTTCTCCTACAATGAGCAGTTCTTC. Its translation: CASTRTSVFSYNEQFF.

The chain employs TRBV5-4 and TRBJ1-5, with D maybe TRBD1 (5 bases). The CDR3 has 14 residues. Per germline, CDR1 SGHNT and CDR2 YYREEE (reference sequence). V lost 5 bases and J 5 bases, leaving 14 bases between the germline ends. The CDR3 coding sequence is TGTGCCAGCAGTTTTCAGGGAGGAGATCAGCCCCAGCATTTT. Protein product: CASSFQGGDQPQHF. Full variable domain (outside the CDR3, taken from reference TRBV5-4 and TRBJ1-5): ETGVTQSPTHLIKTRGQQVTLRCSSQSGHNTVSWYQQALGQGPQFIFQYYREEENGRGNFPPRFSGLQFPNYSSELNVNALELDDSALYLCASSFQGGDQPQHFGDGTRLSIL.

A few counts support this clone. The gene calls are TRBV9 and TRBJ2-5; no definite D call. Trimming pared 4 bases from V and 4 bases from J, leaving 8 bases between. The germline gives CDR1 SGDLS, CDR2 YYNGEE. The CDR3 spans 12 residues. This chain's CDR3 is CASSPVSETQYF. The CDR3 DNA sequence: TGTGCCAGCAGCCCCGTGTCAGAGACCCAGTACTTC.

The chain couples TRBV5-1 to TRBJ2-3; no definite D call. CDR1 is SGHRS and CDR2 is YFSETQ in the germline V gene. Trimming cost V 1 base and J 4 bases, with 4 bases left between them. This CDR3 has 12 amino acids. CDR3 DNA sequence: TGCGCCAGCAGCTTGAAGCCAGATACGCAGTATTTT. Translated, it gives CASSLKPDTQYF.

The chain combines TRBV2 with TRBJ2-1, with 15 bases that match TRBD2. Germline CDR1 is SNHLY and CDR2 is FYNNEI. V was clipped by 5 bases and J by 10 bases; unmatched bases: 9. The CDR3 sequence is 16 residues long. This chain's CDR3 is CASSPRTSGGAGEQFF. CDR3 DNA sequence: TGTGCCAGCAGTCCAAGGACTAGCGGGGGGGCCGGGGAGCAGTTCTTC.

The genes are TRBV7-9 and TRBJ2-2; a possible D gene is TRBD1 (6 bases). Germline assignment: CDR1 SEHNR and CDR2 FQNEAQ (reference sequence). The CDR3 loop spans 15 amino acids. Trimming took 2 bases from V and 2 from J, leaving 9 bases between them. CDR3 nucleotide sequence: TGTGCCAGCAGCTTACCGGACAGCAACACCGGGGAGCTGTTTTTT. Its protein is CASSLPDSNTGELFF.

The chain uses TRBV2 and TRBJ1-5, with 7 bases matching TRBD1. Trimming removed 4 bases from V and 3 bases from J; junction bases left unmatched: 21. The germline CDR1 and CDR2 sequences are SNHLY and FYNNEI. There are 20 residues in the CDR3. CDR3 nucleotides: TGTGCCAGCAGTGGCCTGACGACAGGGTTTACCAGTCGGGCCAATCAGCCCCAGCATTTT. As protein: CASSGLTTGFTSRANQPQHF.